The 30 T cell receptor beta chains given below trace back to one sample, sequenced in a study of blood T cells in healthy people across ages. For the second PCR, which ran for about 7 to 11 cycles, a sample-barcoded 5' primer and a J-beta primer mix were used. TCRdb ran MiXCR on the 5' RACE reads and lists one entry per CDR3 protein. This sample has fewer than 1,000,000 distinct CDR3 sequences, with under 45% found just once. Sample: blood. All receptors derive from a man between 60 and 75 years old in good health.

J is TRBJ2-5 and V is TRBV11-2; 9 nucleotides align to TRBD1. The CDR3 covers 17 residues. V was pared by 5 bases and J by 4 bases, with 14 bases of the junction left unmatched. The V gene's germline CDR1 is SGHAT and CDR2 FQNNGV. CDR3 in amino acids: CASSQYTPDRGVETQYF. The CDR3 DNA reads as TGTGCCAGCAGCCAATACACCCCGGACAGGGGAGTAGAGACCCAGTACTTC. Complete variable domain (other parts from reference TRBV11-2 and TRBJ2-5): EAGVAQSPRYKIIEKRQSVAFWCNPISGHATLYWYQQILGQGPKLLIQFQNNGVVDDSQLPKDRFSAERLKGVDSTLKIQPAKLEDSAVYLCASSQYTPDRGVETQYFGPGTRLLVL.

The V gene is TRBV3-1, the J gene TRBJ2-5; D gene uncertain. V shed 2 bases and J shed 4 bases, with 5 bases lying between them. CDR3 length: 12 amino acids. The V gene's germline CDR1 is LGHDT and CDR2 YNNKEL (reference sequence). CDR3 nucleotides: TGTGCCAGCAGCCAAACCAGAGAGACCCAGTACTTC. It encodes CASSQTRETQYF.

The rearrangement joins TRBV20-1 to TRBJ2-5, with 9 bases fitting TRBD1. The CDR3 loop spans 13 amino acids. The J segment lost 5 bases and the V segment lost 6 bases, leaving 7 bases of the junction unmatched. Germline CDR1 reads DFQATT; CDR2 reads SNEGSKA (reference sequence). The CDR3 DNA sequence: TGCAGTGCACCCCGGACAGGGGTGGAGACCCAGTACTTC. This gives the protein CSAPRTGVETQYF.

This clonotype is a singleton in its sample. Its ends do not fully match the called genes, so a read error is possible. The chain carries TRBV7-9 and TRBJ1-1; D unresolved. The germline CDR1 and CDR2 sequences are SEHNR and FQNEAQ (reference sequence). The CDR3 consists of 15 residues. Here the CDR3 DNA reads TGTGCCAGCAGCGAGAGAAGGCCAACTGACACTGACGCTTTCTTT. This sequence encodes CASSERRPTDTDAFF. Combining the CDR3 with reference TRBV7-9 and TRBJ1-1 gives the whole variable domain DTGVSQNPRHKITKRGQNVTFRCDPISEHNRLYWYRQTLGQGPEFLTYFQNEAQLEKSRLLSDRFSAERPKGSFSTLEIQRTEQGDSAMYLCASSERRPTDTDAFFGQGTRLTVV.

This clonotype was found a few times. The rearrangement links TRBV28 to TRBJ1-4; the D gene is possibly TRBD1 (6 bases). With 3 bases removed from V and 0 bases from J, the gap between germline ends came to 17 bases. The CDR3 loop spans 18 amino acids. CDR1 and CDR2 from the germline V gene are MDHEN and SYDVKM. The CDR3 sequence is CASSFAGAETPTNEKLFF. The CDR3 DNA follows: TGTGCCAGCAGTTTCGCGGGGGCAGAAACACCAACTAATGAAAAACTGTTTTTT.

A few counts support this clonotype. The CDR3 nucleotides read TGCGCCAGCAGCCAAGATGCAGGGACAGATACGCAGTATTTT. Protein sequence: CASSQDAGTDTQYF. The chain is built from TRBV4-3 and TRBJ2-3, with D possibly matching TRBD1 (5 bases). Trimming left V 0 bases short and J 3 bases short, with 7 bases between. Germline CDR1 is LGHNA and CDR2 is YSLEER. CDR3 length: 14 amino acids.

This clonotype was counted a single time. The V gene is TRBV20-1, the J gene TRBJ1-5; D not resolved. Germline values: CDR1 DFQATT, CDR2 SNEGSKA (reference sequence). This CDR3 has 19 residues. V was pared by 4 bases and J by 4 bases, with 29 bases between. The CDR3 nucleotides read TGCAGTGCTATAGATAGTACCGTCCCTCGGGAGATCGGAAATCAGCCCCAGCATTTT. Encoded protein: CSAIDSTVPREIGNQPQHF.

The chain uses TRBV18 and TRBJ2-7; 9 bases are a match to TRBD1. Germline V lookup: CDR1 KGHSH, CDR2 LQKENI. The junction had 8 bases not matched to a gene; V was cut back by 4 bases and J by 10 bases. The CDR3 runs 13 residues. CDR3 nucleotides: TGTGCCAGCTCACTGGGACAGGGAGAGATCCAGTACTTC. Its protein product is CASSLGQGEIQYF.

The rearrangement links TRBV7-2 to TRBJ2-2, with unresolved D. The CDR3 covers 13 residues. Trimming pared 5 bases from V and 4 bases from J, leaving 8 bases between. Germline-derived CDR1 and CDR2 are SGHTA and FQGNSA. The CDR3 sequence: CASSTSSTGELFF. The CDR3 DNA sequence: TGTGCCAGCAGCACAAGTAGCACCGGGGAGCTGTTTTTT.

As DNA, the CDR3 is TGTGCCAGCAGCCAAGTCCCAGCGAACATTCAGTACTTC. It translates to CASSQVPANIQYF. The chain links TRBV3-1 to TRBJ2-4; D is undetermined. This CDR3 is 13 amino acids long. Germline CDR1 LGHDT, CDR2 YNNKEL (reference sequence). Trimming removed 1 base from V and 7 bases from J, with 8 bases in between.

Only a few counts were recorded for this clonotype. This chain connects TRBV5-1 to TRBJ2-5; D remains ambiguous. The V gene's germline CDR1 is SGHRS and CDR2 YFSETQ. Trimming took off 4 bases at V and 0 bases at J, with 10 bases between the two ends. This CDR3 is built from 14 residues. CDR3 DNA sequence: TGCGCCAGCAGCCTACAGTTGTACCAAGAGACCCAGTACTTC. Translation: CASSLQLYQETQYF.

V gene TRBV3-1 combines with J gene TRBJ1-1, with 9 bases matching TRBD1. Germline loops: CDR1 LGHDT, CDR2 YNNKEL (reference sequence). The junction had 16 bases not matched to a gene; V was cut back by 2 bases and J by 3 bases. This CDR3 spans 19 amino acids. CDR3 coding DNA: TGTGCCAGCAGCCAAAGGGCCGGGACAGGGTCATTCTTGGACACTGAAGCTTTCTTT. It is translated as CASSQRAGTGSFLDTEAFF.

The chain uses TRBV12-3 or TRBV12-4 and TRBJ1-2, with a tentative D call TRBD1 (5 bases). Trimming pared 6 bases from V and 9 bases from J, leaving 20 bases between. The CDR3 loop spans 14 amino acids. This chain's CDR3 is CASRLETEVGSYTF. The CDR3 DNA reads TGTGCCAGCAGGCTCGAGACAGAGGTGGGCAGCTACACCTTC.

This clonotype was seen only once. The chain has TRBV20-1 and TRBJ1-1, with 10 bases fitting TRBD1. The germline V gene encodes CDR1 DFQATT and CDR2 SNEGSKA (reference sequence). The trim removed 1 base at V and 5 bases at J, leaving 7 bases unmatched. The CDR3 contains 15 residues. The CDR3 loop is CSARGATGGRTEAFF. The CDR3 nucleotides are TGCAGTGCTAGAGGTGCGACAGGGGGCCGTACTGAAGCTTTCTTT.

The chain carries TRBV11-2 and TRBJ1-2; D unresolved. The CDR3 sequence is 12 residues long. Trimming removed 2 bases from V and 0 bases from J, with 1 base in between. Germline assignment: CDR1 SGHAT and CDR2 FQNNGV. The chain's CDR3 is CASSLTNYGYTF. The CDR3, as DNA: TGTGCCAGCAGCTTAACTAACTATGGCTACACCTTC.

The chain couples TRBV12-3 or TRBV12-4 to TRBJ2-7; D remains ambiguous. The V end lost 8 bases, the J end lost 4 bases, and 9 bases lay between the germline ends. The CDR3 extends over 11 amino acids. CDR3: CASSHGYEQYF. The CDR3 DNA is TGTGCCAGCTCCCACGGATACGAGCAGTACTTC.

There are a few counts of this clonotype. V and J are TRBV5-1 and TRBJ2-3; unclear D gene. Germline V gene data show CDR1 as SGHRS and CDR2 as YFSETQ. The CDR3 has 18 amino acids. V lost 4 bases and J lost 0, with 21 bases in between. The CDR3 coding sequence is TGCGCCAGCAGCCCCGCTTTGCTCAGAGACGCTAGCACAGATACGCAGTATTTT. This translates into CASSPALLRDASTDTQYF. The entire variable domain, with the rest obtained from reference TRBV5-1 and TRBJ2-3, is as follows: KAGVTQTPRYLIKTRGQQVTLSCSPISGHRSVSWYQQTPGQGLQFLFEYFSETQRNKGNFPGRFSGRQFSNSRSEMNVSTLELGDSALYLCASSPALLRDASTDTQYFGPGTRLTVL.

The sample holds a few counts of this clonotype. V and J are TRBV6-5 and TRBJ2-3; 8 nucleotides match TRBD2. There are 16 residues in the CDR3. Germline assignment: CDR1 MNHEY and CDR2 SVGAGI. V was pared by 1 base and J by 2 bases, with 5 bases of the junction left unmatched. CDR3 region: CASSYLAGKTTDTQYF. In DNA form, the CDR3 reads TGTGCCAGCAGTTACTTAGCGGGGAAAACCACAGATACGCAGTATTTT.

The chain has TRBV11-3 and TRBJ2-5; D not resolved. Germline V gene lookup returns CDR1 SGHNT and CDR2 YENEEA. The CDR3 totals 11 residues. V was clipped by 5 bases and J by 11 bases, with 12 bases between them. For the CDR3, the DNA is TGTGCCAGCAGCAACTACCTGGAGCAGTACTTC. It translates to CASSNYLEQYF.

This clonotype has only a few counts. V is TRBV12-3 or TRBV12-4 and J is TRBJ1-2; D is ambiguous. Trimming stripped 3 bases from V and 6 bases from J, with 8 bases between. This CDR3 comprises 12 residues. The CDR3 sequence: CASSFSGNGYTF. CDR3 in DNA: TGTGCCAGCAGTTTTTCCGGGAATGGCTACACCTTC.

This clonotype has a handful of counts. V usage is TRBV7-2 and J usage is TRBJ2-5; 7 bases agree with TRBD2. CDR3 size: 14 residues. Trimming took 5 bases from V and 7 from J; bases not matched to a gene: 10. The germline V gene encodes CDR1 SGHTA and CDR2 FQGNSA. CDR3 loop: CASSLGGGSGTQYF. CDR3 coding DNA: TGTGCCAGCAGCCTTGGGGGGGGTTCAGGGACCCAGTACTTC.

This clonotype occurred once. The J gene is TRBJ1-1, the V gene TRBV4-3, with D uncertain. The CDR3 extends over 15 amino acids. Germline CDR1 is LGHNA and CDR2 is YSLEER. The germline V and J ends were trimmed by 4 bases and 2 bases, with 14 bases remaining between them. CDR3 DNA: TGCGCCAGCAGCCGCACAACAGAGGCAAACACTGAAGCTTTCTTT. The encoded protein is CASSRTTEANTEAFF.

The chain is built from TRBV20-1 and TRBJ2-3; TRBD2 agrees at 8 bases. CDR1 DFQATT and CDR2 SNEGSKA come from the germline V gene (reference sequence). The V gene end was trimmed by 6 bases and the J gene end by 4 bases; junction bases not matched to a gene: 12. CDR3 length: 15 amino acids. The chain's CDR3 is CSAPPRGLDADTQYF. CDR3 nucleotide sequence: TGCAGTGCACCTCCCCGGGGACTAGATGCAGATACGCAGTATTTT.

This clonotype was detected a few times. The rearrangement links TRBV5-1 to TRBJ2-5, with a possible D match to TRBD1 (6 bases). Germline-derived CDR1 and CDR2 are SGHRS and YFSETQ. This CDR3 comprises 15 residues. Trimming took 2 bases from V and 2 from J, leaving 13 bases between them. CDR3 coding DNA: TGCGCCAGCAGCTTCTTGCCCGACAGGCAAGAGACCCAGTACTTC. Translated, it gives CASSFLPDRQETQYF.

This rearrangement joins TRBV6-1 to TRBJ1-5; D gene ambiguous. This CDR3 has 14 residues. Trimming removed 4 bases at V and 7 bases at J, with 14 bases between. Germline CDR1 reads MNHNS; CDR2 reads SASEGT. The CDR3 sequence: CASSGTGMGQPQHF. The CDR3 DNA reads as TGTGCCAGCAGTGGGACGGGGATGGGCCAGCCCCAGCATTTT.

The sample holds many counts of this clonotype. The CDR3 here is CASSAGQGASTDTQYF. DNA of the CDR3: TGCGCCAGCAGCGCGGGACAGGGGGCTTCGACAGATACGCAGTATTTT. V gene TRBV5-1 combines with J gene TRBJ2-3, with 12 bases that match TRBD1. The CDR3 extends over 16 amino acids. Germline assignment: CDR1 SGHRS and CDR2 YFSETQ. V trimming: 4 bases; J trimming: 3 bases; junction bases outside the gene matches: 6. The entire variable domain, with the rest obtained from reference TRBV5-1 and TRBJ2-3, is as follows: KAGVTQTPRYLIKTRGQQVTLSCSPISGHRSVSWYQQTPGQGLQFLFEYFSETQRNKGNFPGRFSGRQFSNSRSEMNVSTLELGDSALYLCASSAGQGASTDTQYFGPGTRLTVL.

The chain employs TRBV20-1 and TRBJ1-1; 8 bases are a match to TRBD1. The V gene's germline CDR1 is DFQATT and CDR2 SNEGSKA (reference sequence). The CDR3 covers 16 residues. V shed 6 bases and J 3 bases; nucleotides not matched to a gene: 15. CDR3 residues: CSAMGLDRADYTEAFF. The CDR3 region has the DNA TGCAGTGCGATGGGCTTGGACAGGGCGGACTACACTGAAGCTTTCTTT.

This rearrangement joins TRBV6-6 to TRBJ2-3; TRBD1 matches at 8 bases. The V gene's germline CDR1 is MNHNY and CDR2 SVGAGI (reference sequence). This CDR3 is 15 amino acids long. The J segment lost 3 bases and the V segment lost 3 bases, leaving 5 bases of the junction unmatched. The CDR3 DNA follows: TGTGCCAGCAGTTATTATGGACAGGGAACAGATACGCAGTATTTT. Protein: CASSYYGQGTDTQYF.

The chain joins TRBV6-5 to TRBJ2-1, with 8 bases aligning to TRBD2. This CDR3 contains 18 residues. The V gene's germline CDR1 is MNHEY and CDR2 SVGAGI. V gave up 0 bases and J gave up 3 bases; unmatched junction bases: 10. The CDR3 sequence: CASSYSTAGGLYYNEQFF. Here the CDR3 DNA reads TGTGCCAGCAGTTACTCGACTGCGGGGGGACTATACTACAATGAGCAGTTCTTC.

The CDR3 loop reads CASARGEAFF. Here the CDR3 DNA reads TGTGCCAGCGCAAGGGGTGAAGCTTTCTTT. This chain links TRBV12-3 or TRBV12-4 with TRBJ1-1, with a weak D call TRBD1 (5 bases). CDR3 size: 10 residues. Trimming took off 8 bases at V and 7 bases at J, with 8 bases between the two ends.